This TCR beta chain emerged from a study of blood T cell repertoires in COVID-19. Study-wide background: The United States, Italy and Spain supplied acute and convalescent COVID-19 samples.

In the original workflow: From reference gene primer amplification, estimates of nucleated cell counts were derived. Some clones are missing from TCRdb's copy, which holds only in-frame ones; the method was immunoSEQ multiplex PCR. V, J and clone size were drawn from that table, and D and trimming were deduced from the DNA. The sample holds some 420,000 clones, roughly nine tenths seen once. This CDR3 is 13 amino acids long. V lost 4 bases, J lost 7 bases, and 8 bases stayed unmatched. In germline, CDR1 is GTSNPN, CDR2 SVGIG (reference sequence). Cohort 3 recovery required two negative PCRs, clearance, or symptom resolution.

This chain connects TRBV30 to TRBJ2-7, with TRBD1 matching over 9 bases. This TCR came from a young man who had recovered from COVID-19. Material for sequencing was PBMCs or T cells enriched from blood (not recorded which). The CDR3 loop reads CAWNPQGAWEQYF. CDR3 coding DNA: TGTGCCTGGAATCCACAGGGGGCGTGGGAGCAGTACTTC.